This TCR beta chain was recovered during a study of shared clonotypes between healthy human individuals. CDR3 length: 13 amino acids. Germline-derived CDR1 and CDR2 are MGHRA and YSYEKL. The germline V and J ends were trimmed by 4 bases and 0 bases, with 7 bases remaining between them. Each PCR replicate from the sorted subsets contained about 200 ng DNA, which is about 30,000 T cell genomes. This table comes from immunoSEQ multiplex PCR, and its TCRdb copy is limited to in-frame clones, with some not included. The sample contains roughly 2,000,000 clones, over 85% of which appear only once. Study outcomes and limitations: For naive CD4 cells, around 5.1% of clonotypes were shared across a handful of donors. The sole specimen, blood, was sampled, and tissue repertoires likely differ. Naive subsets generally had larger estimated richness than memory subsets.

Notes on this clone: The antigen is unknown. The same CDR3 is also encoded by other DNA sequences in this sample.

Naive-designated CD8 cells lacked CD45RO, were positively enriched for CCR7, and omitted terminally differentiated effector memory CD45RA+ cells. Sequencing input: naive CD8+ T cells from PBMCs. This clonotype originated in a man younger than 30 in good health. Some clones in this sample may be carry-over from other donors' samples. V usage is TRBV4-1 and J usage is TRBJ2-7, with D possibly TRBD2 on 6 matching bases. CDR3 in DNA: TGCGCCAGCAGCCCCGGGGGCTCCTACGAGCAGTACTTC. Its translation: CASSPGGSYEQYF.